This T cell receptor (beta chain) was captured in a study of CD8+CD57+ T cells in acquired aplastic anemia. Study results and limitations: Patients and controls shared some 30 CD8+ CDR3 sequences, highly expressed in patients.

Previously, flow cytometry had revealed CD8+CD57+ cell expansion in the patients chosen for sequencing. On this clonotype itself: Its antigen is undetermined. Because the CDR3 is missing its conserved closing phenylalanine or tryptophan, this is likely a read error. The DNA is left out, because the CDR3 cannot be placed on it with certainty; the CDR3 is given as TCRdb lists it.

CDR1 and CDR2 from the germline V gene are SEHNR and FQNEAQ (reference sequence). The CDR3 length equals 13 residues, ends included. The template for TCR beta VDJ and CDR3 sequence profiling was genomic DNA. MiXCR was run by TCRdb on the reads, yielding one entry per CDR3 protein. The data contain about 260,000 distinct CDR3 sequences, 82% of them singletons. The TCR was taken from a human donor with aplastic anemia. The chain is built from TRBV7-9 and TRBJ2-3. The sequencing sample was made of sorted CD4+, CD8+, or CD8+CD57+ T cells (not recorded which) from PBMCs. The CDR3 is CASAKEGTDAQYC.